This TCR beta chain comes out of a study of T cell changes during pregnancy in multiple sclerosis. Only in-frame clones appear in the TCRdb table, and some are missing; sequencing was by immunoSEQ multiplex PCR. The sample records 58,000 or so clones, 92% being singletons. The V gene lost 3 bases and the J gene lost 0 bases, with 6 bases spanning the gap. CDR1 is SGHRS, CDR2 YFSETQ, per germline. The CDR3 extends over 13 amino acids. The clonotype comes from a female donor with multiple sclerosis, enrolled in a pregnancy study. V and J are TRBV5-1 and TRBJ1-2, with D unresolved. Sequencing used peripheral blood, obtained in the first trimester of pregnancy. The CDR3 DNA follows: TGCGCCAGCAGCTACGGAGCTAACTATGGCTACACCTTC. Translation: CASSYGANYGYTF.